This TCR beta chain was captured by sequencing in a study of cytomegalovirus exposure and HLA in healthy donors. Primers included in the PCR were 60 Vbeta and 13 Jbeta primers. Assay used: immunoSEQ multiplex PCR; TCRdb lists only in-frame clones, some missing. The sample has 150,000 to 200,000 clones; roughly 80% are singletons. Overall study results and limits: Through in vitro validation, a few CMV-associated chains were shown to be specific for CMV antigens.

This CDR3 has 18 residues. Looked up from germline, CDR1 is SGHRS and CDR2 is YFSETQ. In regard to this clone: As yet, its antigen is unknown.

The sequence derives from a man aged 30-40 years in good health and CMV-seronegative. Sample: PBMCs. The chain couples TRBV5-1 to TRBJ2-5; possibly TRBD1 for D (6 bases). The J call may be incorrect, as the DNA end agrees better with TRBJ2-7. The CDR3 DNA follows: TGCGCCAGCAGCTTACTTCCCTCTTTAACGGGACAAAATCACGAGCAGTACTTC. It yields the protein CASSLLPSLTGQNHEQYF.